This T cell receptor beta chain derives from a study of monozygotic twins with inflammatory bowel disease. Study-wide results and caveats: Researchers reported no repertoire similarity difference between concordant and discordant twins, possibly from limited power.

CDR3 length equals 12 residues. The V gene's germline CDR1 is SGHDT and CDR2 YYEEEE. TCRalpha along with TCRbeta cDNA was subjected to two nested PCRs lasting 16 and 9 cycles. TCRdb reprocessed the 5' RACE reads and keeps a single row for each CDR3 protein, giving no DNA. The sample table includes approximately 400,000 distinct CDR3 sequences. For every donor, one blood sample of approximately 2.6 ml was drawn. About this clonotype: Its target is not known.

The V call is TRBV5-6, the J call TRBJ2-1. The sequencing input was blood. The sequence was obtained from a human donor with ulcerative colitis or Crohn's disease, or a healthy co-twin of an affected twin (not recorded which). The CDR3 loop reads CASSLTWGEQFF.